The 26 T cell receptor beta chains given below trace back to one sample, sequenced in a study of blood T cells in healthy people across ages. Primed by a sample-barcoded 5' primer and a J-beta primer mix, a second PCR proceeded for about 6 to 12 cycles. TCRdb redid the calling of the 5' RACE reads with MiXCR, one entry per CDR3 protein. Here the sample spans roughly 1.6 million distinct CDR3 sequences, 30% to 35% being singletons. Sequences were obtained from blood. These receptors came from a woman aged 25 to 45 in good health.

The chain employs TRBV5-8 and TRBJ2-5; possible D gene TRBD1, 6 bases. Trimming removed 2 bases at V and 4 bases at J, with 18 bases between. The germline V gene has CDR1 SGHTS and CDR2 YDEGEE. The CDR3 loop spans 16 amino acids. The CDR3, as DNA: TGTGCCAGCAGCTTTGGAAGCCGTGGGGGCGGAGAGACCCAGTACTTC. As protein: CASSFGSRGGGETQYF. Full variable domain (outside the CDR3, taken from reference TRBV5-8 and TRBJ2-5): EAGVTQSPTHLIKTRGQQATLRCSPISGHTSVYWYQQALGLGLQFLLWYDEGEERNRGNFPPRFSGRQFPNYSSELNVNALELEDSALYLCASSFGSRGGGETQYFGPGTRLLVL.

This clonotype was seen a few times. The rearrangement uses TRBV12-3 or TRBV12-4 and TRBJ2-7; D remains unclear. The CDR3 spans 13 residues. The V end was cut by 3 bases, the J end by 4 bases, with 10 bases between. CDR3 residues: CASSFQVQYEQYF. The CDR3 region has the DNA TGTGCCAGCAGTTTCCAGGTGCAATACGAGCAGTACTTC.

This clonotype has just a few counts. CDR3 DNA: TGCAGTGCCTTCTGGTTTTCCCGCTTCCGGGGACAGACATATGATGGCTACACCTTC. It translates to CSAFWFSRFRGQTYDGYTF. The V gene is TRBV20-1, the J gene TRBJ1-2; 7 bases fit TRBD1. With V trimmed by 6 bases and J by 6 bases, 28 bases remained unmatched. CDR3 length: 19 amino acids. Germline V lookup: CDR1 DFQATT, CDR2 SNEGSKA (reference sequence).

At least ten counts were recorded for this clonotype. The J gene is TRBJ2-7, the V gene TRBV5-1; unclear D gene. Germline V CDR1 and CDR2: SGHRS, YFSETQ. The V end was cut by 0 bases, the J end by 3 bases, with 4 bases between. The CDR3 spans 12 residues. The CDR3 reads CASSLDNYEQYF. The DNA of the CDR3 is TGCGCCAGCAGCTTGGACAACTACGAGCAGTACTTC.

The chain uses TRBV20-1 and TRBJ1-1; D is uncertain. The CDR3 is made up of 13 amino acids. V lost 1 base and J 2 bases, leaving 8 bases between the germline ends. The germline V gene has CDR1 DFQATT and CDR2 SNEGSKA (reference sequence). CDR3 in DNA: TGCAGTGCTAGAGCCCCGGGAAACACTGAAGCTTTCTTT. This translates into CSARAPGNTEAFF.

The chain recombines TRBV4-1 with TRBJ1-2; possibly TRBD1 for D (5 bases). This CDR3 contains 15 residues. Trimming stripped 4 bases from V and 0 bases from J, with 12 bases between. In germline, CDR1 is MGHRA, CDR2 YSYEKL. The CDR3 loop is CASSPGGLSNYGYTF. Written as DNA, the CDR3 is TGCGCCAGCAGCCCCGGGGGGTTGTCTAACTATGGCTACACCTTC.

This clonotype has only a few counts. The genes are TRBV6-2 or TRBV6-3 and TRBJ2-5; D uncertain. From germline, CDR1 is MNHEY and CDR2 SVGEGT. The CDR3 has 11 residues. V was trimmed by 7 bases and J by 5 bases, leaving 8 bases between them. The CDR3 loop reads CASMSLETQYF. The CDR3 bases are TGTGCCAGCATGTCGTTGGAGACCCAGTACTTC.

This clonotype has more than one count but fewer than ten. The chain couples TRBV7-9 to TRBJ1-6; D possibly corresponds to TRBD1 (6 bases). Trimming removed 3 bases at V and 7 bases at J, with 10 bases between. CDR3 length: 14 residues. Germline V gene data show CDR1 as SEHNR and CDR2 as FQNEAQ (reference sequence). CDR3 in DNA: TGTGCCAGCAGCTTCGCCCAGGGGAATTCACCCCTCCACTTT. Protein: CASSFAQGNSPLHF.

Ten or more counts support this clonotype. The chain combines TRBV15 with TRBJ2-3, with D perhaps TRBD2 (5 bases). The V and J ends lost 6 bases and 5 bases respectively, with 12 bases between them. Germline V gene data show CDR1 as LNHNV and CDR2 as YYDKDF (reference sequence). The CDR3 covers 13 residues. CDR3 sequence: CATRPRRRDTQYF. The CDR3 bases are TGTGCCACCAGACCGAGGAGGAGAGATACGCAGTATTTT.

This clonotype was detected only a few times. The chain has TRBV7-9 and TRBJ2-5, with 8 positions matching TRBD1. The J segment lost 1 base and the V segment lost 4 bases, leaving 5 bases of the junction unmatched. This CDR3 has 15 amino acids. Germline V gene sequence: CDR1 SEHNR, CDR2 FQNEAQ (reference sequence). This CDR3 is CASSSRQGLQETQYF. As DNA, the CDR3 is TGTGCCAGCAGCTCAAGACAGGGGCTCCAAGAGACCCAGTACTTC.

About this clonotype: At one boundary the junction diverges from the germline segment, which might be a read error. The rearrangement joins TRBV4-1 to TRBJ2-7; TRBD2 might be the D (6 bases). The germline gives CDR1 MGHRA, CDR2 YSYEKL. The CDR3 sequence is 18 residues long. The chain's CDR3 is CTSSGSRKPGSRTYEQYF. CDR3 nucleotides: TGCACCAGCAGTGGAAGCCGAAAACCCGGGAGTAGGACCTACGAGCAGTACTTC.

Remarks on this clonotype: Since no conserved phenylalanine or tryptophan closes the CDR3, a read error is the likely cause. The chain employs TRBV6-4 and TRBJ2-3; 7 nucleotides align to TRBD1. The CDR3 covers 15 residues. Germline V lookup: CDR1 MRHNA, CDR2 SNTAGT. CDR3 nucleotides: TGTGTCAGCAGTGACTCTCTGTCAGGGGGAGATACGCAGTATTTG. It yields the protein CVSSDSLSGGDTQYL.

This clonotype was seen more than once but under ten times. This chain uses TRBV5-1 with TRBJ2-1; D possibly corresponds to TRBD2 (5 bases). V was cut by 2 bases and J by 8 bases, with 14 bases left in between. Germline V CDR1 and CDR2: SGHRS, YFSETQ. CDR3 length: 14 amino acids. This chain's CDR3 is CASSFMRGFDEQFF. DNA of the CDR3: TGCGCCAGCAGCTTCATGAGAGGGTTCGATGAGCAGTTCTTC.

The chain employs TRBV27 and TRBJ1-2; possibly TRBD1 for D (6 bases). CDR1 is MNHEY, CDR2 SMNVEV, per germline (reference sequence). Trimming shortened V by 0 bases and J by 6 bases, and 14 bases separated the two germline ends. This CDR3 has 15 amino acids. CDR3 coding DNA: TGTGCCAGCAGTTTATCTCTTGGGGACATTGATGGCTACACCTTC. Translated, it gives CASSLSLGDIDGYTF.

The chain uses TRBV7-2 and TRBJ1-2; the D gene is possibly TRBD1 (6 bases). The CDR3 spans 16 residues. V dropped 5 bases and J dropped 4 bases, with 20 bases sitting between them. CDR1 is SGHTA, CDR2 FQGNSA, per germline. CDR3 nucleotides: TGTGCCAGCAGCCCTAGTTGGGGGCGGGGACCCTATGGCTACACCTTC. Translated: CASSPSWGRGPYGYTF.

The chain employs TRBV24-1 and TRBJ1-2; 7 bases match TRBD1. The germline gives CDR1 KGHDR, CDR2 SFDVKD. The J segment lost 6 bases and the V segment lost 5 bases, leaving 11 bases of the junction unmatched. The CDR3 totals 15 residues. The CDR3 protein is CATSAGDSPIDGYTF. Here the CDR3 DNA reads TGTGCCACCAGTGCCGGGGACAGCCCTATTGATGGCTACACCTTC.

This clonotype came up a few times. The V gene is TRBV5-1, the J gene TRBJ2-3; 9 bases are shared with TRBD1. V shed 4 bases, J shed 8 bases, and the junction held 11 bases outside the gene matches. The CDR3 totals 15 residues. Germline V gene sequence: CDR1 SGHRS, CDR2 YFSETQ. The CDR3 DNA reads TGCGCCAGCAGCCTCGGGACAGGGTCTTCAGGTACGCAGTATTTT. Residues: CASSLGTGSSGTQYF.

The chain recombines TRBV3-1 with TRBJ1-2; 7 bases are a match to TRBD1. Germline trimming cut 2 bases from V and 5 bases from J; bases unmatched to any gene: 2. CDR3 length: 13 amino acids. Germline V gene lookup returns CDR1 LGHDT and CDR2 YNNKEL (reference sequence). CDR3 DNA sequence: TGTGCCAGCAGCCAAAGGGGGCAGTATGGCTACACCTTC. Translating gives CASSQRGQYGYTF. Using reference TRBV3-1 and TRBJ1-2 for the parts outside the CDR3, the full variable domain is DTAVSQTPKYLVTQMGNDKSIKCEQNLGHDTMYWYKQDSKKFLKIMFSYNNKELIINETVPNRFSPKSPDKAHLNLHINSLELGDSAVYFCASSQRGQYGYTFGSGTRLTVV.

The V and J genes are TRBV3-1 and TRBJ2-7; 8 bases agree with TRBD1. Germline CDR1 reads LGHDT; CDR2 reads YNNKEL (reference sequence). V trimming: 0 bases; J trimming: 4 bases; junction bases outside the gene matches: 8. The CDR3 runs 16 residues. The CDR3 DNA sequence: TGTGCCAGCAGCCAAGAAGAGGCGCAGGGGGCTTACGAGCAGTACTTC. Its protein product is CASSQEEAQGAYEQYF.

V gene TRBV6-2 or TRBV6-3 combines with J gene TRBJ1-2; D gene ambiguous. Germline V CDR1 and CDR2: MNHEY, SVGEGT. The germline V and J ends were trimmed by 4 bases and 8 bases, with 14 bases remaining between them. CDR3 length: 13 residues. Here the CDR3 reads CASSLILGMGYTF. The CDR3 bases are TGTGCCAGCAGTTTGATATTGGGTATGGGCTACACCTTC.

This chain uses TRBV5-5 with TRBJ1-2, with 8 bases matching TRBD1. Germline CDR1 reads SGHKS; CDR2 reads YYEKEE (reference sequence). The CDR3 has 14 amino acids. J was trimmed by 3 bases and V by 6 bases; bases with no gene match: 7. Written as DNA, the CDR3 is TGTGCCAGCACCCAGGACAGGGTTGACTATGGCTACACCTTC. It is translated as CASTQDRVDYGYTF.

This rearrangement joins TRBV18 to TRBJ2-7, with 8 bases fitting TRBD1. Germline-derived CDR1 and CDR2 are KGHSH and LQKENI. CDR3 length: 15 residues. The V and J ends lost 5 bases and 3 bases, in that order; junction bases with no gene match: 9. CDR3 amino acids: CASSSGQGAYYEQYF. CDR3 DNA sequence: TGTGCCAGCTCATCAGGACAGGGCGCCTACTACGAGCAGTACTTC.

This clonotype was seen repeatedly, ten times or more. The V call is TRBV27, the J call TRBJ2-3; D may be TRBD2 (5 bases). Trimming took 2 bases from V and 4 from J, leaving 7 bases between them. The CDR3 totals 13 residues. Germline V lookup: CDR1 MNHEY, CDR2 SMNVEV (reference sequence). The CDR3: CASSLLASDTQYF. In DNA form, the CDR3 reads TGTGCCAGCAGTTTACTAGCCTCAGATACGCAGTATTTT.

The J gene is TRBJ1-2, the V gene TRBV28; 9 nucleotides agree with TRBD1. The germline V gene encodes CDR1 MDHEN and CDR2 SYDVKM. The J segment lost 4 bases and the V segment lost 6 bases, leaving 9 bases of the junction unmatched. This CDR3 is built from 15 residues. The CDR3 DNA reads as TGTGCCAGCAGCCCTGCCCGGGACAGGGTCTATGGCTACACCTTC. It is translated as CASSPARDRVYGYTF.

This clonotype was seen only a few times. This sequence joins TRBV6-6 and TRBJ2-7; D call uncertain. The germline CDR1 and CDR2 sequences are MNHNY and SVGAGI (reference sequence). This CDR3 is 14 amino acids long. Between the trimmed V and J ends, which lost 2 bases and 7 bases, there was a span of 15 bases. CDR3 nucleotide sequence: TGTGCCAGCAGTTACGATCCGATACTATTGGAGCAGTACTTC. It encodes CASSYDPILLEQYF.

This clonotype showed up just a few times. This rearrangement joins TRBV27 to TRBJ2-2, with D perhaps matching TRBD1 (8 bases). The CDR3 is 14 residues long. Trimming stripped 6 bases from V and 7 bases from J, with 15 bases between. CDR1 and CDR2 from the germline V gene are MNHEY and SMNVEV (reference sequence). The CDR3 sequence is CASRLTGGVGELFF. As DNA, the CDR3 is TGTGCCAGCAGACTAACAGGGGGGGTCGGGGAGCTGTTTTTT.